Listed here is a single T cell receptor (beta chain). Its specificity is not known. The data belong to a study of identical twins. Overall study results and limits: With beta out-of-frame sequences, excess sharing by twins was weaker. Monozygotic twin pairs showed more out-of-frame TCR alpha sharing than models estimated.

Template switching (which added a universal primer site) was used, and cDNA carried unique molecular identifiers. TCRdb processed the 5' RACE reads anew with MiXCR; each CDR3 protein has one entry. The profile covers 250,000 or so distinct CDR3 sequences, with roughly 7.5% appearing a single time and 5% to 6% taken by the ten largest. Germline CDR1 SNHLY, CDR2 FYNNEI. This CDR3 has 16 residues. The V segment lost 6 bases and the J segment 6 bases; nucleotides outside the gene matches: 9. This sample was also put to use in a study of yellow fever vaccine responses in identical twins. That publication notes: Twins reportedly showed a vaccine T cell response that seemed partly convergent and partly personalized.

The TCR originated in a woman younger than 30 in good health. The sample was CD8+ T cells sorted from blood. The V call is TRBV2, the J call TRBJ2-1; TRBD2 matches 12 bases. In nucleotides, the CDR3 is TGTGCCAGCAGCCCCCTAGCGGGAGGGCCGGCCAATGAGCAGTTCTTC. Translated, it gives CASSPLAGGPANEQFF.